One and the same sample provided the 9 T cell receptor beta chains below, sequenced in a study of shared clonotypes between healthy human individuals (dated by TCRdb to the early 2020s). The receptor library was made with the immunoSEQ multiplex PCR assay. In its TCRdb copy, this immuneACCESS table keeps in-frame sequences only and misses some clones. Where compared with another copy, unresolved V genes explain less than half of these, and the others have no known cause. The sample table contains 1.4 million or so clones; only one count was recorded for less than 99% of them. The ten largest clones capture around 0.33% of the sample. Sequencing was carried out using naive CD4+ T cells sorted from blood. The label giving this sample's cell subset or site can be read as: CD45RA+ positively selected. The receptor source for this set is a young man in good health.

The CDR3 region has the DNA TGCAGCACCAGGGGGGATGGGATCCTGGGGACCCAGTACTTC. Its translation is CSTRGDGILGTQYF. This sequence joins TRBV29-1 and TRBJ2-5, with D possibly being TRBD1 (7 bases). Germline V gives CDR1 SQVTM, CDR2 ANQGSEA. The CDR3 totals 14 residues. Trimming shortened V by 8 bases and J by 7 bases, and 23 bases separated the two germline ends.

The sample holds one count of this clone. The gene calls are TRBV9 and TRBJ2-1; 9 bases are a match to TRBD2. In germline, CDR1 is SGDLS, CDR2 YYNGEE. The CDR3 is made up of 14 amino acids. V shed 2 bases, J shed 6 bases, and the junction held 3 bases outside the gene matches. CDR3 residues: CASSVASGINEQFF. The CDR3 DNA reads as TGTGCCAGCAGCGTGGCTAGCGGGATCAATGAGCAGTTCTTC.

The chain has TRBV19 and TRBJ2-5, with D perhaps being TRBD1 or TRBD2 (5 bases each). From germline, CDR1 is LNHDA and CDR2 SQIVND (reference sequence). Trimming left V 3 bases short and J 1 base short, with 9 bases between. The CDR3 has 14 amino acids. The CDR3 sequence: CASSILGAQETQYF. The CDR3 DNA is TGTGCCAGTAGTATTCTCGGGGCCCAAGAGACCCAGTACTTC.

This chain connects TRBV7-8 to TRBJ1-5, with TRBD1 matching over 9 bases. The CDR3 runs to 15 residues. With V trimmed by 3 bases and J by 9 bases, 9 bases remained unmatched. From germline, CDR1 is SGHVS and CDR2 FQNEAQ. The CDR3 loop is CASSFDRGNQWPQHF. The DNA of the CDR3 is TGTGCCAGCAGCTTTGACAGGGGGAATCAATGGCCCCAGCATTTT.

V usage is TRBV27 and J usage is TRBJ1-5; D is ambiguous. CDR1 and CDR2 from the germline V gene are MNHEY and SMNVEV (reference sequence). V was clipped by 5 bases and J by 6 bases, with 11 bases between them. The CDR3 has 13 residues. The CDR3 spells CASSPRATQPQHF. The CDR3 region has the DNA TGTGCCAGCAGTCCCCGGGCGACTCAGCCCCAGCATTTT.

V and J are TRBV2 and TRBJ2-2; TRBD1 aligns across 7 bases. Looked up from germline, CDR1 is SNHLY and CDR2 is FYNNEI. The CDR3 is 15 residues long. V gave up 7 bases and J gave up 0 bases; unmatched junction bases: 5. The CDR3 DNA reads TGTGCCAGCAAGGACAGGAGCGCGAACACCGGGGAGCTGTTTTTT. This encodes CASKDRSANTGELFF.

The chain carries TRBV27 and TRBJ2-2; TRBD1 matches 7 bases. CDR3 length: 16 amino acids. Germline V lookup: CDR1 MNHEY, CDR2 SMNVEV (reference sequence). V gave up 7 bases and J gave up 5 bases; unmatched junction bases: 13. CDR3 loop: CASTHRSGTATGELFF. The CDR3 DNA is TGTGCCAGCACTCATCGGTCCGGGACAGCTACCGGGGAGCTGTTTTTT.

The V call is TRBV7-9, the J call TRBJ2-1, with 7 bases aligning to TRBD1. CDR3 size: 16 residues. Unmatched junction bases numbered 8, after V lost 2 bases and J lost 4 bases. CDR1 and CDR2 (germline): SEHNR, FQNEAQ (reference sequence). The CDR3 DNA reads TGTGCCAGCAGCTTATTTTCAGGGGGTCAGTACAATGAGCAGTTCTTC. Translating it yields CASSLFSGGQYNEQFF.

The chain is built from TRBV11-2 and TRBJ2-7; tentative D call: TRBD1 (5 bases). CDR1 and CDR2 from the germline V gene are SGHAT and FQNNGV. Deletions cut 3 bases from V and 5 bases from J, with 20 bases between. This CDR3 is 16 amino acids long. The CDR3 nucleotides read TGTGCCAGCAGCTTGAGTCGTGGCAGGGCTTGGAACGAGCAGTACTTC. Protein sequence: CASSLSRGRAWNEQYF.